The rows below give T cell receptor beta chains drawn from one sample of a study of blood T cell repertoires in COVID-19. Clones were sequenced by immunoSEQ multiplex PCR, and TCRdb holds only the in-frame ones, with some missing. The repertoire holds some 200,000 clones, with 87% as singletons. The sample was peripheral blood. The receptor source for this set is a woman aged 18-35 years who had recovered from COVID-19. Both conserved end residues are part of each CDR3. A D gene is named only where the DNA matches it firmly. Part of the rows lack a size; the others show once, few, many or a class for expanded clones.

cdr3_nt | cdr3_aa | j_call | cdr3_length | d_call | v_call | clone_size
TGTGCCAGCAGTTTATCAGGGAGTCCTTCGGGTGAAGCTTTCTTT | CASSLSGSPSGEAFF | TRBJ1-1 | 15 | NA | TRBV27 | NA
TGCGCCAGCAGCTCCACGGACAGAATCCTCTACGAGCAGTACTTC | CASSSTDRILYEQYF | TRBJ2-7 | 15 | NA | TRBV5-1 | NA
TGTGCCAGCAGCTCAGGCCCGGCCACGGCGGGCACTGAAGCTTTCTTT | CASSSGPATAGTEAFF | TRBJ1-1 | 16 | NA | TRBV7-9 | few
TGCGCCAGCAGCCAACGACTAGCGGGAGGGAATGAGCAGTTCTTC | CASSQRLAGGNEQFF | TRBJ2-1 | 15 | TRBD2 | TRBV4-1 | NA
TGTGCCAGCAGCCCCATGGGACTAGCATTCGAGCAGTACTTC | CASSPMGLAFEQYF | TRBJ2-7 | 14 | TRBD2 | TRBV3-1/TRBV3-2 | NA
TGTGCCAGCAGTTTGGCAGGGGGGAACACTGAAGCTTTCTTT | CASSLAGGNTEAFF | TRBJ1-1 | 14 | TRBD1 | TRBV28 | NA
TGCGCCAGCAGCCAAGTCCACAGGCTGATCGGTGGGGCCAACGTCCTGACTTTC | CASSQVHRLIGGANVLTF | TRBJ2-6 | 18 | NA | TRBV4-3 | NA
TGCGCCAGCAGCGTGGGGGCTTCGAACACTGAAGCTTTCTTT | CASSVGASNTEAFF | TRBJ1-1 | 14 | NA | TRBV5-1 | NA
TGTGCCAGCAGCTCGGAGGGGAAGTCTGGAAACACCATATATTTT | CASSSEGKSGNTIYF | TRBJ1-3 | 15 | NA | TRBV11-1 | NA
TGCGCCAGCAGCTGGGGGGGCAGTCAAGAGACCCAGTACTTC | CASSWGGSQETQYF | TRBJ2-5 | 14 | NA | TRBV5-1 | NA
TGTGCCAGCAAGACAGGGCTTTTCACCGGGGAGCTGTTTTTT | CASKTGLFTGELFF | TRBJ2-2 | 14 | TRBD1 | TRBV27 | NA
TGTGCCAGCAGCTTAATTGGTGCGGGGGTACGGTCCTACGAGCAGTACTTC | CASSLIGAGVRSYEQYF | TRBJ2-7 | 17 | TRBD2 | TRBV11-2 | NA
TGTGCCTGGAGTGTACGGGATACCGAGCAGTACTTC | CAWSVRDTEQYF | TRBJ2-7 | 12 | NA | TRBV30 | NA
TGTGCCTGGAGTGTAAGGGGGCGGCCTCAGCCCCAGCATTTT | CAWSVRGRPQPQHF | TRBJ1-5 | 14 | TRBD1 | TRBV30 | NA
TGTGCTAGTGGTTTGGAAGACAGGAGCACAGATACGCAGTATTTT | CASGLEDRSTDTQYF | TRBJ2-3 | 15 | NA | TRBV12-5 | NA
TGTGCCTGGAGTGGCGTTTCGGGACAGGGAAACACTGAAGCTTTCTTT | CAWSGVSGQGNTEAFF | TRBJ1-1 | 16 | TRBD1 | TRBV30 | NA
TGTGCCAGCAGCGGAAGACTAGCGGGAGAGGTGGAGACCCAGTACTTC | CASSGRLAGEVETQYF | TRBJ2-5 | 16 | TRBD2 | TRBV13 | NA
TGTGCCAGCAGCTTGGTGCCGGGACAGAACGGTTTGGACTATGGCTACACCTTC | CASSLVPGQNGLDYGYTF | TRBJ1-2 | 18 | TRBD1 | TRBV5-5 | once
TGTGCCAGCTCACAATTCGGACTGGACTACGAGCAGTACTTC | CASSQFGLDYEQYF | TRBJ2-7 | 14 | NA | TRBV18 | NA
TGTGCCAGCAGACTAGGAGACGAGCAGTACTTC | CASRLGDEQYF | TRBJ2-7 | 11 | NA | TRBV7-2 | NA
TGTGCCAGCAGTTTCCCCCCGGCGGGGTACACCATGAACACTGAAGCTTTCTTT | CASSFPPAGYTMNTEAFF | TRBJ1-1 | 18 | NA | TRBV6-2/TRBV6-3 | NA
TGTGCCAGGCGAAGGGGCTCCTACAATGAGCAGTTCTTC | CARRRGSYNEQFF | TRBJ2-1 | 13 | NA | TRBV2 | NA
TGCAGTGCCGAGGAGGACACTGAAGCTTTCTTT | CSAEEDTEAFF | TRBJ1-1 | 11 | NA | TRBV20-1 | NA
TGCGCCAGCAGCCAGGCCCAGGGATCGGACTACGAGCAGTACTTC | CASSQAQGSDYEQYF | TRBJ2-7 | 15 | NA | TRBV4-3 | NA
TGTGCCAGCAGACAGGCCCTGGCCGGGGAGCTGTTTTTT | CASRQALAGELFF | TRBJ2-2 | 13 | NA | TRBV7-9 | NA
TGCAGCGTCCCGGGACTAGCAAGCTACGAGCAGTACTTC | CSVPGLASYEQYF | TRBJ2-7 | 13 | TRBD2 | TRBV29-1 | NA
TGCAGCGTCCCGGGACAGTCGCGCCGGGCCTTCACTGAAGCTTTCTTT | CSVPGQSRRAFTEAFF | TRBJ1-1 | 16 | TRBD1 | TRBV29-1 | NA
TGTGCCAGCAGCTTAGCTGTAGTATATGGCTACACCTTC | CASSLAVVYGYTF | TRBJ1-2 | 13 | NA | TRBV7-9 | NA
TGTGCCAGCAGCTTAGCGGGAGAGCCCCAAAATGAGCAGTTCTTC | CASSLAGEPQNEQFF | TRBJ2-1 | 15 | NA | TRBV7-8 | NA
TGTGCCTGGAGTGGGGCGCGACAGGGGTTGAGGTTCTTC | CAWSGARQGLRFF | TRBJ2-1 | 13 | TRBD1 | TRBV30 | NA
TGTGCCAGCAGCTTAGGCGGAGGGAGTTACGGGGAGCTGTTTTTT | CASSLGGGSYGELFF | TRBJ2-2 | 15 | NA | TRBV7-3 | NA
TGTGCCATCAGTGAGTCGTTTAGTTACGAGCAGTACTTC | CAISESFSYEQYF | TRBJ2-7 | 13 | NA | TRBV10-3 | NA
TGCAGCGTTGAAGGCCGGGACAGAGAATACGAGCAGTACTTC | CSVEGRDREYEQYF | TRBJ2-7 | 14 | TRBD1 | TRBV29-1 | NA
TGTGCCAGCAGTGAGGGGGGTAGTGAGCAGTTCTTC | CASSEGGSEQFF | TRBJ2-1 | 12 | NA | TRBV2 | NA
TGTGCCAGTCTCGGACTAGCGGGAGTATACGAGCAGTACTTC | CASLGLAGVYEQYF | TRBJ2-7 | 14 | TRBD2 | TRBV6-6 | NA
TGTGCCACCGAACAGGGCGAAAATCAGTACTTC | CATEQGENQYF | TRBJ2-7 | 11 | NA | TRBV15 | NA
TGTGCCAGCAGCGATAGACAGGGGCGGGAGCAGTACTTC | CASSDRQGREQYF | TRBJ2-7 | 13 | TRBD1 | TRBV5-4 | NA
TGTGCCAGCAGTTTACTAGGCGGGAGTTCAGCTTACGAGCAGTACTTC | CASSLLGGSSAYEQYF | TRBJ2-7 | 16 | TRBD2 | TRBV28 | NA
TGTGCCAGCGATTCCGGGACTCAAGCTTTCTTT | CASDSGTQAFF | TRBJ1-1 | 11 | NA | TRBV5-6 | once
TGCGCCAGCAGCCAAGGGTTGAGATCCCAGGGGAGCTCGCAGTATTTT | CASSQGLRSQGSSQYF | TRBJ2-3 | 16 | NA | TRBV4-3 | NA
TGTGCCAGCAGCCTATTACAGGGAAGTGGAGATGAAAAACTGTTTTTT | CASSLLQGSGDEKLFF | TRBJ1-4 | 16 | NA | TRBV4-2 | NA
TGCGCCAGCAGCTGGCCACGGGAGGACTACTCCTACGAGCAGTACTTC | CASSWPREDYSYEQYF | TRBJ2-7 | 16 | TRBD2 | TRBV5-1 | NA
TGTGCCAGTAGTATGGGCTGGCCCCCAAATGAAAAACTGTTTTTT | CASSMGWPPNEKLFF | TRBJ1-4 | 15 | NA | TRBV19 | NA
TGTGCCAGTATGATTGGCAATTCACCCCTCCACTTT | CASMIGNSPLHF | TRBJ1-6 | 12 | NA | TRBV19 | NA
TGTGCCAGCAGTGCCGGGAGCAATCAGCCCCAGCATTTT | CASSAGSNQPQHF | TRBJ1-5 | 13 | NA | TRBV6-4 | NA
TGTGCCAGCAGCTCTCACCGGGGCGGGGAGCTGTTTTTT | CASSSHRGGELFF | TRBJ2-2 | 13 | NA | TRBV7-2 | NA
TGTGCCAGCAGTTTGGCCCCCGATCAGCCCCAGCATTTT | CASSLAPDQPQHF | TRBJ1-5 | 13 | NA | TRBV28 | NA
TGCGCCAGCAGCCAAGATCTCCCCAGGGGGATGGAAACTGAAGCTTTCTTT | CASSQDLPRGMETEAFF | TRBJ1-1 | 17 | TRBD1 | TRBV4-3 | NA
TGTGCCAGCAGCAAAACGGACAGGGGGGCCTACGAGCAGTACTTC | CASSKTDRGAYEQYF | TRBJ2-7 | 15 | TRBD1 | TRBV7-9 | NA
TGTGCCAGCAGCCAATACCGACTGACAGGGGAATTCACAGATACGCAGTATTTT | CASSQYRLTGEFTDTQYF | TRBJ2-3 | 18 | TRBD1 | TRBV14 | NA
TGTGCCAGCAGCCGAGGACAGGGGGCGGATGAGCAGTTCTTC | CASSRGQGADEQFF | TRBJ2-1 | 14 | TRBD1 | TRBV6-6 | NA
TGTGCCAGCAGCCCAAAGGGGGCACTAGCGGGAGTACTTACGCAGTATTTT | CASSPKGALAGVLTQYF | TRBJ2-3 | 17 | TRBD2 | TRBV7-9 | NA
TGTGCCAGCAGTTTAGGGCATACGAACACTGAAGCTTTCTTT | CASSLGHTNTEAFF | TRBJ1-1 | 14 | NA | TRBV28 | NA
TGCGCCAGCAGCCAACAAGAGACCCAGTACTTC | CASSQQETQYF | TRBJ2-5 | 11 | NA | TRBV5-1 | NA